One sample yielded the 18 T cell receptor beta chains listed below, sequenced in a study of T cell responses to AZD1222 COVID-19 vaccine. Libraries were prepared by immunoSEQ multiplex PCR; TCRdb keeps only in-frame clonotypes and omits some of them. The sample has 85,000 or so clones; around nine tenths are singletons. Sequenced material: peripheral blood, taken 28 days after the second AZD1222 dose. These receptors all stem from an adult who received the AZD1222 COVID-19 vaccine.

V usage is TRBV29-1 and J usage is TRBJ2-7; D possibly uses TRBD1 or TRBD2 (5 bases each). The length of the CDR3 is 14 residues. Trimming pared 6 bases from V and 7 bases from J, leaving 22 bases between. Germline assignment: CDR1 SQVTM and CDR2 ANQGSEA. The CDR3 DNA reads TGCAGCGTCCAAGGGACCCTCGAGACGGGGGAGCAGTACTTC. It encodes CSVQGTLETGEQYF.

This chain connects TRBV2 to TRBJ1-5, with D tentatively TRBD1 (5 bases). Germline CDR1 SNHLY, CDR2 FYNNEI. The CDR3 sequence is 13 residues long. With 11 bases removed from V and 4 bases from J, the gap between germline ends came to 15 bases. The CDR3 spells CAGKGQENQPQHF. The CDR3 nucleotides are TGTGCCGGAAAGGGGCAGGAGAATCAGCCCCAGCATTTT.

This clone has only a few counts. The CDR3 here is CASSLPTGGQFF. The DNA for the CDR3 is TGTGCCAGCAGCCTCCCGACAGGGGGGCAGTTCTTC. This rearrangement joins TRBV11-2 to TRBJ2-1; TRBD1 agrees at 9 bases. CDR1 SGHAT and CDR2 FQNNGV come from the germline V gene. The CDR3 spans 12 residues. The ends lost 5 bases at V and 12 bases at J; junction bases unmatched: 5.

The chain couples TRBV25-1 to TRBJ1-2; D may be TRBD1 (5 bases). Germline V gene lookup returns CDR1 MGHDK and CDR2 SYGVNS. The V end was cut by 4 bases, the J end by 1 base, with 7 bases between. The CDR3 has 13 amino acids. The CDR3 DNA sequence: TGTGCCAGCAGTGCAGGGTATAACTATGGCTACACCTTC. Encoded protein: CASSAGYNYGYTF.

The V gene is TRBV12-3 or TRBV12-4, the J gene TRBJ1-5, with D unclear. This CDR3 has 13 amino acids. The ends were cut back, 5 bases at V and 1 base at J, with 6 bases in the middle. CDR3 bases: TGTGCCAGCAGTATCAACAGCAATCAGCCCCAGCATTTT. Amino acid sequence: CASSINSNQPQHF.

This clone was seen once. The chain couples TRBV5-1 to TRBJ1-4; weak D call: TRBD1 (6 bases). The CDR3 length is 15 residues. Germline CDR1 SGHRS, CDR2 YFSETQ. Trimming stripped 4 bases from V and 0 bases from J, with 10 bases between. CDR3 DNA: TGCGCCAGCAGCCTAACAGGGACAACTAATGAAAAACTGTTTTTT. Residues: CASSLTGTTNEKLFF.

The genes are TRBV10-3 and TRBJ2-3; 7 bases fit TRBD2. V dropped 2 bases and J dropped 8; count of bases not matched to a gene: 7. Germline values: CDR1 ENHRY, CDR2 SYGVKD. CDR3 length equals 14 residues. The CDR3 DNA follows: TGTGCCATCAGTGAGCCCCGGGTAGCGGGTACGCAGTATTTT. Protein product: CAISEPRVAGTQYF.

This chain links TRBV3-1 (or the pseudogene TRBV3-2) with TRBJ1-5; no clear D gene. The germline gives CDR1 LGHDT, CDR2 YNNKEL (reference sequence). The CDR3 is 13 residues long. The ends were cut back, 4 bases at V and 0 bases at J, with 4 bases in the middle. The CDR3 sequence is CASSLYSNQPQHF. In DNA form, the CDR3 reads TGTGCCAGCAGCCTTTATAGCAATCAGCCCCAGCATTTT.

This clone has only a few counts. J is TRBJ2-1 and V is TRBV7-9, with D possibly TRBD2 on 6 matching bases. The CDR3 has 15 residues. V was shortened by 0 bases and J by 3 bases, with 9 bases between the two germline ends. Per the germline V gene, CDR1 is SEHNR and CDR2 is FQNEAQ (reference sequence). The CDR3 protein is CASSLASGFYNEQFF. DNA for the CDR3: TGTGCCAGCAGCTTAGCTAGCGGTTTCTACAATGAGCAGTTCTTC.

The rearrangement joins TRBV30 to TRBJ2-7, with TRBD1 matching over 9 bases. V shed 1 base and J 3 bases; nucleotides not matched to a gene: 7. The CDR3 extends over 15 amino acids. Germline CDR1 GTSNPN, CDR2 SVGIG (reference sequence). Here the CDR3 reads CAWSGLGTGHYEQYF. The CDR3 DNA reads as TGTGCCTGGAGTGGGTTGGGGACAGGGCACTACGAGCAGTACTTC.

The J gene is TRBJ1-3, the V gene TRBV6-5, with D uncertain. This CDR3 has 14 amino acids. Trimming left V 5 bases short and J 1 base short, with 9 bases between. The germline CDR1 and CDR2 sequences are MNHEY and SVGAGI. The CDR3 DNA reads TGTGCCAGCAGTAACGACGCATCTGGAAACACCATATATTTT. Amino acid sequence: CASSNDASGNTIYF.

The chain recombines TRBV25-1 with TRBJ1-6; D unresolved. CDR1 and CDR2 (germline): MGHDK, SYGVNS. Trimming pared 2 bases from V and 7 bases from J, leaving 9 bases between. CDR3 length equals 14 residues. The CDR3 DNA sequence: TGTGCCAGCAGTGAACAGGACCCCAATTCACCCCTCCACTTT. It codes for CASSEQDPNSPLHF.

V usage is TRBV10-2 and J usage is TRBJ2-1, with D possibly being TRBD2 (6 bases). Per germline, CDR1 WSHSY and CDR2 SAAADI. This CDR3 comprises 12 residues. Trimming removed 2 bases from V and 8 bases from J, with 7 bases in between. In DNA form, the CDR3 reads TGCGCCAGCAGTGAGGGAGGGGATGAGCAGTTCTTC. Translation gives CASSEGGDEQFF.

The chain recombines TRBV4-2 with TRBJ2-3; D ambiguous. V was shortened by 4 bases and J by 5 bases, with 10 bases between the two germline ends. The CDR3 has 13 amino acids. Germline CDR1 reads LGHNA; CDR2 reads YNFKEQ. In DNA form, the CDR3 reads TGTGCCAGCAGCCTCCGGGCTGGAGATACGCAGTATTTT. Its protein is CASSLRAGDTQYF.

By share, this clone counts as medium-sized. The same CDR3 also results from other DNA sequences found in this sample. The V call is TRBV7-6, the J call TRBJ2-7; D assignment may be TRBD1 or TRBD2 (5 bases each). The CDR3 spans 13 residues. The V end was cut by 4 bases, the J end by 3 bases, with 10 bases between. Germline lookup yields CDR1 SGHVS and CDR2 FNYEAQ. The DNA for the CDR3 is TGTGCCAGCAGCTCGGGACCGAACTACGAGCAGTACTTC. Its translation is CASSSGPNYEQYF.

The chain uses TRBV28 and TRBJ1-2; D is perhaps TRBD1 (5 bases). Germline lookup yields CDR1 MDHEN and CDR2 SYDVKM. CDR3 length: 13 amino acids. The V end was cut by 7 bases, the J end by 5 bases, with 14 bases between. CDR3 residues: CASISSQGYGYTF. The CDR3 coding sequence is TGTGCCAGCATTTCTTCCCAGGGTTATGGCTACACCTTC.

This clone turned up a few times. The chain is built from TRBV6-5 and TRBJ1-6, with TRBD1 as a possible D gene (5 bases). Germline values: CDR1 MNHEY, CDR2 SVGAGI. The ends were cut back, 5 bases at V and 7 bases at J, with 12 bases in the middle. The CDR3 contains 14 residues. Written as DNA, the CDR3 is TGTGCCAGCAGTCTCGGACATCCAAATTCACCCCTCCACTTT. This gives the protein CASSLGHPNSPLHF.

The genes are TRBV5-1 and TRBJ2-3; D is ambiguous. Trimming took off 4 bases at V and 6 bases at J, with 9 bases between the two ends. The CDR3 covers 12 residues. CDR1 and CDR2 from the germline V gene are SGHRS and YFSETQ. This CDR3 reads CASSPTGDTQYF. CDR3 in DNA: TGCGCCAGCAGCCCGACGGGCGATACGCAGTATTTT.